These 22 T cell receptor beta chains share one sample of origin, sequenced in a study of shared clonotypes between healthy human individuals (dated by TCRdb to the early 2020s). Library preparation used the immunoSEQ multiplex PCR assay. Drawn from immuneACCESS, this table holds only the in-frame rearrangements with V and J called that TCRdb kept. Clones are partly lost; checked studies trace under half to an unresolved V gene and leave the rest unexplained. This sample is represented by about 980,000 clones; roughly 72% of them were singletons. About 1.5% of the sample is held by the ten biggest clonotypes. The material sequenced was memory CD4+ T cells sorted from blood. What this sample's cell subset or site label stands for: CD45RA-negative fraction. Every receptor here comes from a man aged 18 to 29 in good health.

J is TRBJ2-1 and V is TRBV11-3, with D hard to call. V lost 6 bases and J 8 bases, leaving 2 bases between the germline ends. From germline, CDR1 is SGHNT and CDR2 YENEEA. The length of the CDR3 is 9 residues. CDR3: CASSYEQFF. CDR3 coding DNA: TGTGCCAGCAGTTATGAGCAGTTCTTC.

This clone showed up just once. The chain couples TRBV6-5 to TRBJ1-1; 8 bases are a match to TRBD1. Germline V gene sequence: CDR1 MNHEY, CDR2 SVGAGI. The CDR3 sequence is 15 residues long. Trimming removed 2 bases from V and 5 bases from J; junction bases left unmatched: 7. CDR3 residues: CASSYPGGARTEAFF. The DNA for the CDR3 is TGTGCCAGCAGTTACCCAGGGGGCGCGCGGACTGAAGCTTTCTTT.

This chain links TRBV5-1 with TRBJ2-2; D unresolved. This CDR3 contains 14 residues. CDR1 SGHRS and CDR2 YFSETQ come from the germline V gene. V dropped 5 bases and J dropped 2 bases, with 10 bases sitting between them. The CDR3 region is CASRRVPNTGELFF. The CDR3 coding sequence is TGCGCCAGCAGGCGCGTGCCCAACACCGGGGAGCTGTTTTTT.

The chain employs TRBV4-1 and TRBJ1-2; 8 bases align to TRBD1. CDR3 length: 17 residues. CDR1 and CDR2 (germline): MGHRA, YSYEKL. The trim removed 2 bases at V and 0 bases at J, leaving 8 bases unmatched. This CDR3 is CASSQQGAIIANYGYTF. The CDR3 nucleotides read TGCGCCAGCAGCCAACAGGGGGCGATAATAGCTAACTATGGCTACACCTTC.

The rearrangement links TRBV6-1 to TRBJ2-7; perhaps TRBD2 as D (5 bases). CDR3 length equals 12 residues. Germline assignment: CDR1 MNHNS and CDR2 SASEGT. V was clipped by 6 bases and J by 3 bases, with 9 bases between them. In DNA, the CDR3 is TGTGCCAGCAGAGTTGAGGGCTACGAGCAGTACTTC. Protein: CASRVEGYEQYF.

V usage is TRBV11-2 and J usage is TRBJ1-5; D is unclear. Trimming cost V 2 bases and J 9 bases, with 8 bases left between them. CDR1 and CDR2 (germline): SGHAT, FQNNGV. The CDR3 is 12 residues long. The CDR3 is CASSLIEGPQHF. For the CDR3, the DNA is TGTGCCAGCAGCTTAATTGAAGGGCCCCAGCATTTT.

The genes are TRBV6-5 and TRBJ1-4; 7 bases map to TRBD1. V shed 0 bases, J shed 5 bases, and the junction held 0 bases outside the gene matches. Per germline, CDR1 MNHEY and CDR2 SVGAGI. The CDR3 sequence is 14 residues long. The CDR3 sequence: CASSYSQGNEKLFF. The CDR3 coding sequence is TGTGCCAGCAGTTACTCACAGGGGAATGAAAAACTGTTTTTT.

This CDR3 reads CASSSIGQEETQYF. CDR3 sequence (DNA): TGCGCCAGCAGCTCTATCGGACAGGAAGAGACCCAGTACTTC. The chain is built from TRBV5-1 and TRBJ2-5; 7 nucleotides agree with TRBD1. CDR3 length: 14 amino acids. The junction had 5 bases not matched to a gene; V was cut back by 3 bases and J by 3 bases. Germline CDR1 and CDR2: SGHRS and YFSETQ.

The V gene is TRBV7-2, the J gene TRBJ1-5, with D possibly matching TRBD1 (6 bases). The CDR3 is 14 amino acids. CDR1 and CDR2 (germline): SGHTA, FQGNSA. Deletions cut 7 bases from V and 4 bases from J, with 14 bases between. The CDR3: CASTGGRLNQPQHF. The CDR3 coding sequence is TGTGCCAGCACGGGGGGCAGGTTAAATCAGCCCCAGCATTTT. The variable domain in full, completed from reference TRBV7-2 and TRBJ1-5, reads GAGVSQSPSNKVTEKGKDVELRCDPISGHTALYWYRQSLGQGLEFLIYFQGNSAPDKSGLPSDRFSAERTGGSVSTLTIQRTQQEDSAVYLCASTGGRLNQPQHFGDGTRLSIL.

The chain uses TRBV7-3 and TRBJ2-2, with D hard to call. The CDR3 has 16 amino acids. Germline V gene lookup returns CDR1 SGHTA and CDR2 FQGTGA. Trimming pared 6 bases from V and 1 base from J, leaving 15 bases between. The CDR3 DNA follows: TGTGCCAGCAGGCCGTACGACGGAATGAACACCGGGGAGCTGTTTTTT. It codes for CASRPYDGMNTGELFF.

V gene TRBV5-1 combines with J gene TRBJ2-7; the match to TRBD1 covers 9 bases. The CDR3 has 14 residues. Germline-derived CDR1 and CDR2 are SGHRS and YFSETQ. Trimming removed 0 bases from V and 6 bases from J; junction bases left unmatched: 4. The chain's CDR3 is CASSLGQGVFEQYF. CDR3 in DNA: TGCGCCAGCAGCTTGGGACAGGGGGTTTTCGAGCAGTACTTC.

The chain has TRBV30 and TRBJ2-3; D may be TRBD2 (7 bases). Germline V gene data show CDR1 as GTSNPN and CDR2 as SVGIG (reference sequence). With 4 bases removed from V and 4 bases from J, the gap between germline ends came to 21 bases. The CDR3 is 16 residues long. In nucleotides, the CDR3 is TGTGCCTGGATGAGTGGTATCGGGGGGCAGGCAGATACGCAGTATTTT. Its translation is CAWMSGIGGQADTQYF.

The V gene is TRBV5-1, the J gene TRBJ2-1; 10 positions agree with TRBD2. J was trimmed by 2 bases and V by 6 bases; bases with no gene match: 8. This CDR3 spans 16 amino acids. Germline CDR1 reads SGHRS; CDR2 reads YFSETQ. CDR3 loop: CASTLVAGGPYNEQFF. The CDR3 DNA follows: TGCGCCAGCACGTTGGTAGCGGGAGGTCCCTACAATGAGCAGTTCTTC. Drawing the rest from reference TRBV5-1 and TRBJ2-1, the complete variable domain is KAGVTQTPRYLIKTRGQQVTLSCSPISGHRSVSWYQQTPGQGLQFLFEYFSETQRNKGNFPGRFSGRQFSNSRSEMNVSTLELGDSALYLCASTLVAGGPYNEQFFGPGTRLTVL.

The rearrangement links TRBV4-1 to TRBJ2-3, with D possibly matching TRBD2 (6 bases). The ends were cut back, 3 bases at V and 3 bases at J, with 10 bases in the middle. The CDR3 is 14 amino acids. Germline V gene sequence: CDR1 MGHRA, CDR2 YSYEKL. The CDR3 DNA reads TGCGCCAGCAGCCAGACTAGGTGGACAGATACGCAGTATTTT. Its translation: CASSQTRWTDTQYF.

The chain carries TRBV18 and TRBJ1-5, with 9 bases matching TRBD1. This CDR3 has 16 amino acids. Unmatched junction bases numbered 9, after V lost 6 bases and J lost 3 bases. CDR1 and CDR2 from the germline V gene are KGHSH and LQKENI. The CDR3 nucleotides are TGTGCCAGCTCGCAGCAGGGGACAGGGACCAATCAGCCCCAGCATTTT. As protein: CASSQQGTGTNQPQHF.

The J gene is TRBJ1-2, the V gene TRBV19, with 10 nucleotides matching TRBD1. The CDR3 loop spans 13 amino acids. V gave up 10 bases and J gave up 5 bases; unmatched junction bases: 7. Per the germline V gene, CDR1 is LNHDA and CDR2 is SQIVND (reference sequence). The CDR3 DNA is TGTGCCACCGCGGACAGGGGGAGTTATGGCTACACCTTC. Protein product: CATADRGSYGYTF.

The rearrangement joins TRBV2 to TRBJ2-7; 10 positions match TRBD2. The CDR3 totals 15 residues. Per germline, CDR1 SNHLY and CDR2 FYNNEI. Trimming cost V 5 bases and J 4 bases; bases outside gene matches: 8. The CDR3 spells CASSSSGGLTYEQYF. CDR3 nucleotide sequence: TGTGCCAGCAGTTCTAGCGGGGGCCTAACGTACGAGCAGTACTTC.

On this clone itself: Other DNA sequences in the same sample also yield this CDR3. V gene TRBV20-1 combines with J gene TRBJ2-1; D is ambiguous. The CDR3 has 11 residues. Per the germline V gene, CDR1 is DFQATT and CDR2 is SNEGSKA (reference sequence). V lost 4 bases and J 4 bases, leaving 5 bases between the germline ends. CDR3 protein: CSATPYNEQFF. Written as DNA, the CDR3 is TGCAGTGCTACCCCTTACAATGAGCAGTTCTTC.

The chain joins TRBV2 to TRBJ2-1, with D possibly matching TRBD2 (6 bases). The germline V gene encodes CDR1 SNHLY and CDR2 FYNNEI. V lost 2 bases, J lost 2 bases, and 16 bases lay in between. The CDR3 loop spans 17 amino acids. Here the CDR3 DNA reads TGTGCCAGCAGTGAAATATCTACAGGCGGGGCCTACAATGAGCAGTTCTTC. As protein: CASSEISTGGAYNEQFF.

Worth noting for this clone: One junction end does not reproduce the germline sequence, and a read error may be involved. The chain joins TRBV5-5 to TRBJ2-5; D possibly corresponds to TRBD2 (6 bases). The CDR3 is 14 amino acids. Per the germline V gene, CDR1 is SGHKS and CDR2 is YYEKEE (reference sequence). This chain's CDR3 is CVSSSGSWGETQYF. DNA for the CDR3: TGTGTCAGCAGCTCCGGGAGTTGGGGCGAGACCCAGTACTTC.

The CDR3 DNA reads TGTGCCAGCAGTTCAAGATGGGCTAGCACAGATACGCAGTATTTT. Translating gives CASSSRWASTDTQYF. The rearrangement uses TRBV27 and TRBJ2-3; D not resolved. V lost 4 bases and J 0 bases, leaving 11 bases between the germline ends. Germline-derived CDR1 and CDR2 are MNHEY and SMNVEV (reference sequence). This CDR3 is built from 15 residues.

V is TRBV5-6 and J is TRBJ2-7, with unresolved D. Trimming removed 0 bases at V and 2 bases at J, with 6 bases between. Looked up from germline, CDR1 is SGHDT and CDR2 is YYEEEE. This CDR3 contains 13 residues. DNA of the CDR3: TGTGCCAGCAGCTTGGCCGGGCCCTACGAGCAGTACTTC. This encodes CASSLAGPYEQYF.